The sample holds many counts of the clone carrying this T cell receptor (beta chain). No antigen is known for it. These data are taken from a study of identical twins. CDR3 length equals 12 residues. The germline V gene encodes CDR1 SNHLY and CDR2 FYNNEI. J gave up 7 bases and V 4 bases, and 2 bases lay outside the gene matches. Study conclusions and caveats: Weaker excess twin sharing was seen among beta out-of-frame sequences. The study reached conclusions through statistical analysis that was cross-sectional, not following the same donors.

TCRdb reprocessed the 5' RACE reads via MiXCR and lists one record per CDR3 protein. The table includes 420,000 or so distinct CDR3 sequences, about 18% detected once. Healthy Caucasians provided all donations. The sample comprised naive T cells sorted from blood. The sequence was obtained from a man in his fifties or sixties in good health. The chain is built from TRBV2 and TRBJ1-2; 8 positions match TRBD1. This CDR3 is CASSATGGGYTF. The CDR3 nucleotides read TGTGCCAGCAGTGCTACAGGGGGTGGCTACACCTTC. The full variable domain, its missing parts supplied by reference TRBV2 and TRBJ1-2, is EPEVTQTPSHQVTQMGQEVILRCVPISNHLYFYWYRQILGQKVEFLVSFYNNEISEKSEIFDDQFSVERPDGSNFTLKIRSTKLEDSAMYFCASSATGGGYTFGSGTRLTVV.